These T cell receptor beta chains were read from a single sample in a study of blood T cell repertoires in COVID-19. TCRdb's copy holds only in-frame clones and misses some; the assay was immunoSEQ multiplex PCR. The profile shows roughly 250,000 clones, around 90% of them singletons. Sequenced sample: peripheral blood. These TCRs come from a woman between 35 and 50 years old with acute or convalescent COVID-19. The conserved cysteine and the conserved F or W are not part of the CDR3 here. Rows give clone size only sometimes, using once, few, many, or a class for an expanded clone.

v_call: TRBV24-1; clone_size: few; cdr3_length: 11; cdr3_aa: ATRDSVNTEAF
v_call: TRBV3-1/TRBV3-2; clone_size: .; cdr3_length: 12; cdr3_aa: ASSPPGRGTEAF
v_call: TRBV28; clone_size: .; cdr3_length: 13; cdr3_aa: ASTPGGPGLYGYT
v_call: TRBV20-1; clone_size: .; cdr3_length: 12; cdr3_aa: SASLTPSGNTIY
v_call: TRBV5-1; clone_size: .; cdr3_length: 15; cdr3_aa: ASSLGGLAAGQETQY
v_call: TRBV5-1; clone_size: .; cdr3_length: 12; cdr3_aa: ASSSRDSFTEAF
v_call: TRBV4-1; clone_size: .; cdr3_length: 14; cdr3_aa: ASSHHVETTGNGYT
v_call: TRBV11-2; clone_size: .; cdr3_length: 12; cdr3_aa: ASSRQGSNTEAF
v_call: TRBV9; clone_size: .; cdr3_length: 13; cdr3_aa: ASSRPGSYTGELF
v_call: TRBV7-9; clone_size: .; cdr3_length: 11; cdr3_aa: ASGLTSNTEAF
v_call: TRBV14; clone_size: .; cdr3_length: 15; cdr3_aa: ASSQDFGKGSGNTIY
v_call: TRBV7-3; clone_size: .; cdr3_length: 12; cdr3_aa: ASSTGQGARGYT
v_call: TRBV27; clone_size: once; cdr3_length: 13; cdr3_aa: ASSFARQGQETQY
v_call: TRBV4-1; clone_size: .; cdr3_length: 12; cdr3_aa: ASSQVLERGGRY
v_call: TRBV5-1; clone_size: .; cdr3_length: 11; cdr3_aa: ASKIQGENIQY
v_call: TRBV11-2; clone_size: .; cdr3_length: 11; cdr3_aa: ASSPRANYGYT
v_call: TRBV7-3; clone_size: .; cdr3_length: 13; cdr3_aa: ASSLRGDPQETQY
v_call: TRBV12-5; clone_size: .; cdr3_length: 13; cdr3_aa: ASASGWGDNTEAF
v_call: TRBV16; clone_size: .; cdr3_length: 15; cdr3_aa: ASSKGHWASGANVLT
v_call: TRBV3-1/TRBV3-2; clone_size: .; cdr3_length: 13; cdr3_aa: ASSPLDRVNTEAF
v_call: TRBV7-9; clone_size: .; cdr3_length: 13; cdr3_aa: ASSLGTGRNQPQH
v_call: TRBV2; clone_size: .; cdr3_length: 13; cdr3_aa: ASRDRGRMNTEAF
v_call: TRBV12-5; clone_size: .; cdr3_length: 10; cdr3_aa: ASVLDRDGYT
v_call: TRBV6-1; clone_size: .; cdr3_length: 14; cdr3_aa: ASSAGQGARIQPQH
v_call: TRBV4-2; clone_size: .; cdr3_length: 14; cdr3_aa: ASSQDPWTTGNTIY
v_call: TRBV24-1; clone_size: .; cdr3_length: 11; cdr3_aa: ATEESGANVLT
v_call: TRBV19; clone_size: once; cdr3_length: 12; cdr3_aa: ASSIQGAADTQY
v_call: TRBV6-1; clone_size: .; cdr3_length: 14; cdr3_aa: ASSEALGQGYYGYT
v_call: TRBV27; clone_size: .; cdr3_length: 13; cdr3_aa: ASTPMGAYNSPLH
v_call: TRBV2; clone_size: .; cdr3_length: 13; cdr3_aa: ASSELAGVINEQF
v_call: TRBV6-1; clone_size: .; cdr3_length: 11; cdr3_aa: ASSEGQYYGYT
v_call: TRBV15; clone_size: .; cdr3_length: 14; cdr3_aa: ATSRTLGQGNSPLH
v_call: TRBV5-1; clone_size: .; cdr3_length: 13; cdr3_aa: ASSPQRGAGNEQF
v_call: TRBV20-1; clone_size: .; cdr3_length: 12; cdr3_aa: SASVSGAAEKLF
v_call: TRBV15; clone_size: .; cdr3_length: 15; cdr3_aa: ATSRDPPSSYNSPLH
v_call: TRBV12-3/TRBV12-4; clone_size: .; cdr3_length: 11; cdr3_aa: ASTGQGVHGYT
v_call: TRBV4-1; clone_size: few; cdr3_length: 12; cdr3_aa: ASSQDRFNSPLH
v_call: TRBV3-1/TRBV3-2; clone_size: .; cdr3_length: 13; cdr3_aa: ASSQPGTASDGYT
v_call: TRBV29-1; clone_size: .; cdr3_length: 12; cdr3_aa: SALRGILGETQY
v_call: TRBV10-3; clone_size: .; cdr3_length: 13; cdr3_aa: AISGRGQGEYGYT
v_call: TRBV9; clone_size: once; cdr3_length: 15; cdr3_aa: ASSVVGGGRSGNTIY